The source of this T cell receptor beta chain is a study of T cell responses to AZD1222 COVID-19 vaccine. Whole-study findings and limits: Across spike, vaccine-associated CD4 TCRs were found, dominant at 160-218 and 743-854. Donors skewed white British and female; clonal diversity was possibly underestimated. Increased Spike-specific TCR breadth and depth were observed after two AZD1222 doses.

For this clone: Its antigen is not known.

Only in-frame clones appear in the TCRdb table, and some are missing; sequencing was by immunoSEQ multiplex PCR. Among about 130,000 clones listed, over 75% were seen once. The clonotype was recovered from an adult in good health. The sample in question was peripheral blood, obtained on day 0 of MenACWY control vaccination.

CDR3 sequence: CASSYARGDTEAFF. Written as DNA, the CDR3 is TGTGCCAGCAGTTACGCCAGGGGGGACACTGAAGCTTTCTTT. V and J are TRBV6-5 and TRBJ1-1; 7 bases match TRBD1. Unmatched junction bases numbered 3, after V lost 2 bases and J lost 3 bases. Germline V gives CDR1 MNHEY, CDR2 SVGAGI. The CDR3 loop spans 14 amino acids.